This TCR beta chain was recorded in a study of T cells in Graves' hyperthyroidism and ophthalmopathy (dated by TCRdb to about 2019). About the investigation overall: Peripheral blood samples were taken at initial diagnosis, before any treatment was given. TCR V-J signatures able to tell the groups apart were searched for in a discovery cohort of approximately 95 patients, of whom more than 40 had Graves' ophthalmopathy and around 58 had stable Graves' hyperthyroidism. An independent validation cohort of some 18 hyperthyroidism patients and 15 or so patients who later progressed to ophthalmopathy tested prospective prediction of ophthalmopathy. The approximately 100 discovery patients were divided at random into training and test sets in a 7:3 ratio. In about 6 Graves' hyperthyroidism patients, the study also compared T-cell repertoires from thyroid tissue with T-cell repertoires from blood. After blood sampling, hyperthyroidism patients were treated with methimazole at a starting dose of 30 mg daily, and ophthalmopathy patients were treated with high-dose intravenous methylprednisolone. The paper describes TCR Vbeta CDR3 sequencing of 140 or so peripheral blood samples, made up of about 40 ophthalmopathy patients, 70 to 75 hyperthyroidism patients and roughly 17 progressor patients.

Hyperthyroidism patients were aged 18 to 65 years and newly diagnosed, with disease duration of less than 2 months. The study excluded patients with uncontrolled infections, other autoimmune diseases, pregnancy or lactation. Clinical symptoms, serum thyroxine and TRAb, thyroid ultrasound, and orbital computed tomography formed the basis for the diagnoses. Blood from progressor patients was drawn when they were first diagnosed with hyperthyroidism, before any ophthalmopathy symptoms appeared. PBMCs were isolated from approximately 10 ml of fresh peripheral blood by Ficoll-Paque density gradient centrifugation. Progressor patients were defined as those initially diagnosed with Graves' hyperthyroidism in whom ophthalmopathy developed during follow-up. Total RNA was extracted with Trizol reagent, and quality was checked on an Agilent 2100 Bioanalyzer. From the cysteine up to the phenylalanine, the CDR3 has a length of 12 residues. The entry retains the CDR3 DNA only, 36 bases that are in frame from base 1. CDR1 and CDR2 are drawn from the germline V gene (reference sequence): LGHDT, YNNKEL. The V and J ends are trimmed by 1 base and 13 bases, leaving 13 bases between them.

About this clonotype: Its antigen has not been determined. A much larger clone differs by one base, so this may be a read error.

Study-wide conclusions, independent of this receptor: Ophthalmopathy was separated from stable hyperthyroidism by a 13 V-J signature model, with around 90% sensitivity and just over 81% specificity obtained in cross-validation and 80%/75% obtained in testing. In validation, progression to ophthalmopathy was predicted by the model with almost 71% sensitivity and under 85% specificity, a median of about 6.4 months before onset. Most expanded thyroid clonotypes (frequency above 0.001) were also detected in blood, suggesting blood repertoires may reflect thyroid immune responses. Sample size was not statistically predetermined, and blinding of investigators to group allocation was not performed.

The TCR beta CDR3 regions were amplified from the RNA transcripts. For the first round of RT-PCR on the TCR CDR3, the HTBI primer set was used together with the Qiagen OneStep RT-PCR kit. The libraries were constructed in a second round of multiplex PCR and then size-selected and purified. The libraries were sequenced on an Illumina HiSeq2000 using paired-end 100 bp reads. Processing in the source paper ran as follows. SOAPnuke was used to process the raw data, removing reads that contained adapters or uncalled bases, had a mean Phred below 15, or lacked an exact match to the constant primer or identifier. COPE v1.2.5 was used to merge high-quality paired reads, and clonotypes were defined as unique nucleotide sequences. MiTCR v1.1 was used to align the clonotypes against IMGT TRBV, TRBD and TRBJ reference segments. Only V-J combinations with frequency above 0.0001, covering 99.2% of repertoires, were analysed. A TCS score was defined as the ratio of F50 (clonal expansion) to E x V (chaos), with BLOSUM62-based TCRdist applied between CDR3 peptides within each V-J. Welch's t-statistics and random forest reduced 450 to 600 V-J features to 10 to 15, which were used in a naive Bayes classifier (R e1071). TCRdb took the public reads, trimmed them with fastp at Q25, ran MiXCR for clone calling and kept in-frame beta chains. Every entry covers one CDR3 protein and lists the most common genes and DNA from its rows. The V and J calls were determined by TCRdb, not by the authors. This sample comprises 250,000 to 300,000 distinct CDR3 sequences, roughly 15% of them detected only once. The top ten hold 13% of the sample.

Rearrangement joined TRBV3-1 to TRBJ1-2, with the D gene not confidently named. This sequence originates from a woman aged 40-49 years with Graves' hyperthyroidism that later progressed to Graves' ophthalmopathy. Sequenced input: blood. This receptor carries the CDR3 CASSQVAADCTF. The nucleotide sequence is TGTGCCAGCAGCCAAGTCGCGGCCGACTGCACCTTC. Full variable domain (CDR3 extended with the reference TRBV3-1 and TRBJ1-2 proteins): DTAVSQTPKYLVTQMGNDKSIKCEQNLGHDTMYWYKQDSKKFLKIMFSYNNKELIINETVPNRFSPKSPDKAHLNLHINSLELGDSAVYFCASSQVAADCTFGSGTRLTVV.